These 2 T cell receptor beta chains share one sample of origin, sequenced in a study of blood T cells in healthy people across ages (dated by TCRdb to about 2015). Preparation of the library involved 5' RACE. This sample was sequenced with an Illumina HiSeq 2500. A second PCR of about 6 to 11 cycles was run with a J-beta primer mix and a sample-barcoded 5' primer. TCRdb reprocessed the public reads (quality trimming at Q25 with fastp, clone calling with MiXCR) and kept in-frame beta chains. Merged by CDR3 protein, the rows form single entries marked with the most common genes and DNA. The sample table lists 800,000 to 1,000,000 distinct CDR3 sequences, 40% to 60% of them with a count of one. The top ten hold 13% of the sample. Sequencing used blood. The receptors stem from a man younger than 45 in good health.

The rearrangement uses TRBV7-7 and TRBJ2-7; the match to TRBD1 covers 7 bases. The DNA matches TRBJ2-5 better at its end, which makes the J call doubtful. This CDR3 has 12 amino acids. The germline V gene encodes CDR1 SSHAT and CDR2 FNYEAQ (reference sequence). As DNA, the CDR3 is TGTGCTGGCAGCTCGGACAGGGAGACCCAGTACTTC. Residues: CAGSSDRETQYF.

About this clonotype itself: This may be a read error, as it is one base from a much larger clone. This sequence joins TRBV20-1 and TRBJ2-5, with TRBD1 identical over 7 bases. CDR1 DFQATT and CDR2 SNEGSKA come from the germline V gene (reference sequence). This CDR3 is built from 14 residues. CDR3 sequence reads: CSARTGEFMETRYF. CDR3 bases: TGCAGTGCTAGAACAGGGGAATTTATGGAGACCCGGTACTTC.